The text below deals with one T cell receptor beta chain. This entry is derived from a study of blood T cell repertoires in COVID-19. The V and J ends lost 7 bases and 7 bases respectively, with 10 bases between them. The CDR3 runs to 12 residues. Germline CDR1 LNHDA, CDR2 SQIVND (reference sequence). Some clones are missing from TCRdb's copy, which holds only in-frame ones; the method was immunoSEQ multiplex PCR. The sample has more than 150,000 clones; just under 90% are singletons. This chain uses TRBV19 with TRBJ2-2; no reliable D call. The clonotype comes from a young woman who had recovered from COVID-19. The sample consisted of peripheral blood. The DNA of the CDR3 is TGTGCCAGTACCTTATCGGGCGGGGAGCTGTTTTTT. It is translated as CASTLSGGELFF.